The text below deals with one T cell receptor beta chain. Between the trimmed V and J ends, which lost 9 bases and 6 bases, there was a span of 11 bases. Germline V gene data show CDR1 as WNHNN and CDR2 as SYGVQD (reference sequence). CDR3 length: 12 residues. TCRdb's copy holds only in-frame clones and misses some; the assay was immunoSEQ multiplex PCR. The table shows 850,000 to 1,100,000 clones, with approximately 80% occurring only once. The data derive from a study of shared clonotypes between healthy human individuals. V gene TRBV10-1 combines with J gene TRBJ2-2, with a possible D match to TRBD2 (5 bases). The sequenced sample was memory CD4+ T cells from PBMCs. Subset specified: CD45RA-negative fraction. The sequence was collected from a man younger than 30 in good health. Some clones in this sample may be carry-over from other donors' samples. The CDR3 sequence is CASGGYPGELFF. CDR3 bases: TGCGCCAGTGGCGGGTATCCCGGGGAGCTGTTTTTT.